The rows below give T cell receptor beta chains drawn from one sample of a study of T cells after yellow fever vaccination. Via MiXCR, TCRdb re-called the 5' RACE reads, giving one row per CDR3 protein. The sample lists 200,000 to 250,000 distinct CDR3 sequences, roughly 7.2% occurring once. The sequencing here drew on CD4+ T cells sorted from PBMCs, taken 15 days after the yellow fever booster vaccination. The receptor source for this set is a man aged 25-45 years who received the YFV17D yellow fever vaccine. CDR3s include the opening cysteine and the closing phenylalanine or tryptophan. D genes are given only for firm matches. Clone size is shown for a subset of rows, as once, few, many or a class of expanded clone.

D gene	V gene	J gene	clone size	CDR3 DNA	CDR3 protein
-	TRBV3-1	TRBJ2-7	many	TGTGCCAGCAGCCAAGCTCACGGGGCTGGGACCTACTCTCGCTACGAGCAGTACTTC	CASSQAHGAGTYSRYEQYF
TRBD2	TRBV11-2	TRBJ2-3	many	TGTGCCAGCAGCTTAGTTTTGAGGACTAGCGGCACAGATACGCAGTATTTT	CASSLVLRTSGTDTQYF
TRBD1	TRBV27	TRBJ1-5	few	TGTGCCAGCAGTTTTTCTGGGACAGGGGCTCAGCCCCAGCATTTT	CASSFSGTGAQPQHF
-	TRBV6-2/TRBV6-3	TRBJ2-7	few	TGTGCCAGCAGCTTAAGGACAGAAACCTACGAGCAGTACTTC	CASSLRTETYEQYF
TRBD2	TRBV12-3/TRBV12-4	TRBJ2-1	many	TGTGCCAGCAACCAAGCGGGATCCTACAATGAGCAGTTCTTC	CASNQAGSYNEQFF
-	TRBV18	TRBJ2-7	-	TGTGCCAGCTCACTGCCGGTGGGCGAGCAGTACTTC	CASSLPVGEQYF
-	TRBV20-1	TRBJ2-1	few	TGCAGTGCTAGAGGGCCCAATGGGGAACATGAGCAGTTCTTC	CSARGPNGEHEQFF
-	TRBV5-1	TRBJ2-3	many	TGCGCCAGCAGCCACCTGGGATCACGGACAGATACGCAGTATTTT	CASSHLGSRTDTQYF
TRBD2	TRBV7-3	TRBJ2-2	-	TGTGCCAGCAGCTCCACTAGCGGGAGGAGACCCGGGGAGCTGTTTTTT	CASSSTSGRRPGELFF
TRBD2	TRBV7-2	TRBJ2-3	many	TGTGCCAGCAGCTACGGGGGGGCCACAGATACGCAGTATTTT	CASSYGGATDTQYF
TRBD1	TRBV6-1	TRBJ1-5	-	TGTGCCAGCCAGAACAGGGGGTCGGGTCAGCCCCAGCATTTT	CASQNRGSGQPQHF
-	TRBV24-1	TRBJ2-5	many	TGTGCCACCAGTGGACCTCTGGGCGGGACCCAGTACTTC	CATSGPLGGTQYF
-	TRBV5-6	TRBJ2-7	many	TGTGCCAGCAGCTTGCGGCGGGTACTAGTGAGGGAGCAGTACTTC	CASSLRRVLVREQYF
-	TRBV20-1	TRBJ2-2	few	TGCAGTGCTAGACACCACACCGGGGAGCTGTTTTTT	CSARHHTGELFF
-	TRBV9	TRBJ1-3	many	TGTGCCAGCAGCCCATCGTGGGCTCTCTCTGGAAACACCATATATTTT	CASSPSWALSGNTIYF
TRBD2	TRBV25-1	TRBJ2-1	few	TGTGCCAGCAGTACGACTAGCGAAAGCTACAATGAGCAGTTCTTC	CASSTTSESYNEQFF
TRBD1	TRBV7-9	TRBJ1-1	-	TGTGCCAGCAGCAAAGGGACAGGTGGTTCTACTGAAGCTTTCTTT	CASSKGTGGSTEAFF
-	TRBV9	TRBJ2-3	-	TGTGCCAGCAGCGTAGCATTATCGGGAGAAGATACGCAGTATTTT	CASSVALSGEDTQYF
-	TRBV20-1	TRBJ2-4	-	TGCAGTGCTAGCTCGGGAGCCAAAAACATTCAGTACTTC	CSASSGAKNIQYF
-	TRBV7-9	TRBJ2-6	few	TGTGCCAGCAGCTTGGACAGAACCTCTGGGGCCAACGTCCTGACTTTC	CASSLDRTSGANVLTF
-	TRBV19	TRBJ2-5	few	TGTGCCAGTACCCCAGTTGGGTCGGCGGGCCAAGAGACCCAGTACTTC	CASTPVGSAGQETQYF
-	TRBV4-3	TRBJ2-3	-	TGCGCCAGCAGCCAAGTGTCAAGGGAAACAGATACGCAGTATTTT	CASSQVSRETDTQYF
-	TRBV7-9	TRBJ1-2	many	TGTGCCAGCAGGCTCTCGGCAGGGGTCGGCTACACCTTC	CASRLSAGVGYTF
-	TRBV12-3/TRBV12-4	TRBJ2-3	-	TGTGCCAGCAGTTTAAGAAGGTTTCCAGATACGCAGTATTTT	CASSLRRFPDTQYF
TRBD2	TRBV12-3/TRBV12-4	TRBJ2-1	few	TGTGCCAGCAGACAAAGCGGGAGAAGCAATGAGCAGTTCTTC	CASRQSGRSNEQFF
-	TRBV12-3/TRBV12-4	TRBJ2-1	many	TGTGCCAGCAGTTTAGCGCTAGATCAGAGCTCCTACAATGAGCAGTTCTTC	CASSLALDQSSYNEQFF
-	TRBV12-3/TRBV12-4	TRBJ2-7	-	TGTGCCAGCAGTTTAGAGGCTAGCGTAACCTACGAGCAGTACTTC	CASSLEASVTYEQYF
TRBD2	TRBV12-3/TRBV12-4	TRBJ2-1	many	TGTGCCAGCAGCACCAGACTAGCGGGAGATGAGCAGTTCTTC	CASSTRLAGDEQFF
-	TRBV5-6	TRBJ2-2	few	TGTGCCAGCAGCTTGGCCCAGGCCCTGGACACCGGGGAGCTGTTTTTT	CASSLAQALDTGELFF
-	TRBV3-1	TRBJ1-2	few	TGTGCCAGCAGCCAAGATCAACAGGGCTTATATGGCTACACCTTC	CASSQDQQGLYGYTF
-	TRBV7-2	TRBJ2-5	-	TGTGCCAGCAGCCGTGGACTTTTAGAGACCCAGTACTTC	CASSRGLLETQYF
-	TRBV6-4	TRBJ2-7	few	TGTGCCAGCAATCCCCTAGACGAGCAGTACTTC	CASNPLDEQYF
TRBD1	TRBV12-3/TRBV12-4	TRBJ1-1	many	TGTGCCAGCAGTGGGCTGGGGACAGGGCAAAAAGGGGGGACTGAAGCTTTCTTT	CASSGLGTGQKGGTEAFF
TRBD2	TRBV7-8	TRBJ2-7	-	TGTGCCAGCAGCTTTGGGGTAGCGGGAGGGCCCGGGTACGAGCAGTACTTC	CASSFGVAGGPGYEQYF
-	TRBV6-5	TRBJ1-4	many	TGTGCCAGCAGGAGATGGGATGAAAAACTGTTTTTT	CASRRWDEKLFF
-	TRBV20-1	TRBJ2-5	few	TGCAGTGCTAGAGCCCTCGGGGCTAGCGATTTATACGGCCAAGAGACCCAGTACTTC	CSARALGASDLYGQETQYF
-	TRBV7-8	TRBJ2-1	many	TGTGCCAGCAGCTTAACCGACTATTACAATGAGCAGTTCTTC	CASSLTDYYNEQFF
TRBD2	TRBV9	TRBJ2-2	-	TGTGCCAGCAGCGTACGCGGGACTAGCGGAATGGCCGGGGAGCTGTTTTTT	CASSVRGTSGMAGELFF
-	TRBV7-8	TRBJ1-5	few	TGTGCCAGCAGCACTTACAAAACCCGAAAAGATCAGCCCCAGCATTTT	CASSTYKTRKDQPQHF
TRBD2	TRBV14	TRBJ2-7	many	TGTGCCAGCAGCCAATCTAGCGGGATCCACGAGCAGTACTTC	CASSQSSGIHEQYF
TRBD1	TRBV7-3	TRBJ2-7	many	TGTGCCAGCAGTGCTGGACAGGGCCGGCACGAGCAGTACTTC	CASSAGQGRHEQYF
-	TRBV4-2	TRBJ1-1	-	TGTGCCAGCAGCCAAGATGGTCAGGGAGACACTGAAGCTTTCTTT	CASSQDGQGDTEAFF
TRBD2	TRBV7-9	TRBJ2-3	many	TGTGCCAGCAGCTTAGTGAGCGGGAGCCAAGATACGCAGTATTTT	CASSLVSGSQDTQYF
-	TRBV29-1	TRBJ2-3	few	TGCAGCGTTGAAGAACTTTCTACGCAGTATTTT	CSVEELSTQYF
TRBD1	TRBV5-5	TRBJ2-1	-	TGTGCCAGCAGCTCTGGGACAGGGTATGGTGAGCAGTTCTTC	CASSSGTGYGEQFF
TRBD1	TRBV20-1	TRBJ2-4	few	TGCAGTGCTAGAGATGCCGGGACAGGGGCAAACATTCAGTACTTC	CSARDAGTGANIQYF
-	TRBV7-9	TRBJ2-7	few	TGTGCCAGCAGCTCCCGGTTGGGGGGTGTCTACGAGCAGTACTTC	CASSSRLGGVYEQYF
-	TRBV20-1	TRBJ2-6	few	TGCAGTGCTAGAGAGGGGAGCTCTGGGGCCAACGTCCTGACTTTC	CSAREGSSGANVLTF